This T cell receptor (beta chain) originates from a study of neurological immune-mediated disorders. Study results and caveats: The most TCR clonal expansion was seen in HTLV-1-associated myelopathy, whereas the least was seen in multiple sclerosis, below the level in healthy controls. Subjects shared no identical expanded-clone CDR3 amino acid sequences, suggesting private TCR-beta repertoires in all groups.

2 million unsorted PBMCs were stored in RNAlater at -80 °C before RNA extraction. The method for making cDNA was 5'RACE, and it used 10-nucleotide random UMIs. TCRdb fed the 5' RACE reads into MiXCR, producing one record per CDR3 protein. The sample consists of more than 15,000 distinct CDR3 sequences, under 15% of them appearing once. CDR3 size: 14 residues. Trimming removed 4 bases from V and 0 bases from J; junction bases left unmatched: 3. Germline CDR1 DFQATT, CDR2 SNEGSKA (reference sequence). This clonotype is labeled medium-sized. What it recognizes is unknown. The receptor comes from a man aged 55 to 70 with HTLV-1-associated myelopathy (HAM/TSP). Input material: PBMCs. V usage is TRBV20-1 and J usage is TRBJ1-5; TRBD1 matches 7 bases. CDR3 DNA sequence: TGCAGTGCTACCCGGGACAGTAGCAATCAGCCCCAGCATTTT. Its translation: CSATRDSSNQPQHF.